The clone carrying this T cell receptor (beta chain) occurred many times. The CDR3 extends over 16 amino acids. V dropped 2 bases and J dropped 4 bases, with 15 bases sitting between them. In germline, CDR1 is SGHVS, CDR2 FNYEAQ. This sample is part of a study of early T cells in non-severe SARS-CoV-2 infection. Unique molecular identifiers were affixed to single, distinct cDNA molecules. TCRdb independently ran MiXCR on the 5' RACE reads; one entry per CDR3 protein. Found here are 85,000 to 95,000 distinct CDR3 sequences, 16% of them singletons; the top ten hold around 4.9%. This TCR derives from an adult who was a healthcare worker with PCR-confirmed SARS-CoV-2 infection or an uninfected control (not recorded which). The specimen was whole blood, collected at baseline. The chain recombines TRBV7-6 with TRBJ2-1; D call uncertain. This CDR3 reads CASSLPKGLGYNEQFF. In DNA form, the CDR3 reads TGTGCCAGCAGCTTACCGAAGGGATTAGGGTACAATGAGCAGTTCTTC.